This T cell receptor (beta chain) was sequenced during a study of neurological immune-mediated disorders. This clonotype showed up many times. The CDR3 is 14 residues long. The germline V gene encodes CDR1 SGHRS and CDR2 YFSETQ. V lost 3 bases and J lost 2, with 11 bases in between. A single run covered 15-18 subjects with over 170 million TCR-beta sequences. TCRdb analysed the 5' RACE reads with MiXCR anew, one entry per CDR3 protein. The profile shows about 46,000 distinct CDR3 sequences, approximately 2.8% of them singletons. The chain is built from TRBV5-1 and TRBJ1-2; D perhaps matches TRBD1 (6 bases). This clonotype was sampled from a woman in her forties or fifties with multiple sclerosis. The sample comprised PBMCs. The CDR3 DNA sequence: TGCGCCAGCAGCTCGACAGGAGGGAACTATGGCTACACCTTC. Translating gives CASSSTGGNYGYTF.